Following are 5 T cell receptor beta chains from one sample sequenced in a study of shared clonotypes between healthy human individuals. TCRdb's copy holds only in-frame clones and misses some; the assay was immunoSEQ multiplex PCR. The data contain a few hundred thousand clones, roughly 97% of them singletons. The sample comprised naive CD4+ T cells sorted from blood. The subset: CD45RA+ positively selected. The receptors were sampled from a woman in her 30s in good health.

The V gene is TRBV11-2, the J gene TRBJ2-3, with TRBD2 matching 9 bases. V was clipped by 1 base and J by 4 bases; unmatched bases: 9. Germline values: CDR1 SGHAT, CDR2 FQNNGV. This CDR3 is 17 amino acids long. CDR3 sequence: CASSLGSLAGLSDTQYF. The CDR3 coding sequence is TGTGCCAGCAGCTTAGGGTCCCTAGCGGGATTGTCAGATACGCAGTATTTT.

This rearrangement joins TRBV28 to TRBJ2-7; D possibly corresponds to TRBD1 (6 bases). The germline V gene has CDR1 MDHEN and CDR2 SYDVKM. CDR3 length: 18 amino acids. V gave up 4 bases and J gave up 7 bases, with 29 bases separating them. CDR3 residues: CASSSLGGGTYLGGEQYF. The CDR3 DNA follows: TGTGCCAGCAGTTCCCTCGGTGGGGGCACTTATCTTGGGGGAGAGCAGTACTTC. Full variable domain (missing parts from reference TRBV28 and TRBJ2-7): DVKVTQSSRYLVKRTGEKVFLECVQDMDHENMFWYRQDPGLGLRLIYFSYDVKMKEKGDIPEGYSVSREKKERFSLILESASTNQTSMYLCASSSLGGGTYLGGEQYFGPGTRLTVT.

The genes are TRBV28 and TRBJ2-7; 8 nucleotides align to TRBD1. V was pared by 4 bases and J by 7 bases, with 12 bases of the junction left unmatched. The CDR3 has 15 residues. The germline CDR1 and CDR2 sequences are MDHEN and SYDVKM. The chain's CDR3 is CASSSPAQGAGEQYF. Here the CDR3 DNA reads TGTGCCAGCAGTTCTCCCGCGCAGGGGGCAGGGGAGCAGTACTTC.

The chain is built from TRBV9 and TRBJ2-1; TRBD1 might be the D (6 bases). V lost 0 bases to trimming and J lost 5 bases, with 12 bases between them. The CDR3 totals 15 residues. Germline-derived CDR1 and CDR2 are SGDLS and YYNGEE. The CDR3 nucleotides are TGTGCCAGCAGCGTAGAGACAGGATTGAACAATGAGCAGTTCTTC. It translates to CASSVETGLNNEQFF.

The V call is TRBV7-2, the J call TRBJ2-7; D uncertain. V gave up 5 bases and J gave up 2 bases, with 13 bases separating them. CDR1 and CDR2 from the germline V gene are SGHTA and FQGNSA. The CDR3 spans 14 residues. In DNA, the CDR3 is TGTGCCAGCAGCCGGCCGGGCCACACCTACGAGCAGTACTTC. Amino acid sequence: CASSRPGHTYEQYF. The whole variable domain, filled in from reference TRBV7-2 and TRBJ2-7, reads GAGVSQSPSNKVTEKGKDVELRCDPISGHTALYWYRQSLGQGLEFLIYFQGNSAPDKSGLPSDRFSAERTGGSVSTLTIQRTQQEDSAVYLCASSRPGHTYEQYFGPGTRLTVT.